This TCR beta chain was observed in a study of CD4 and CD8 cells across lung adenocarcinoma regions. Germline CDR1 MGHRA, CDR2 YSYEKL. This CDR3 has 15 amino acids. The ends were cut back, 6 bases at V and 9 bases at J, with 22 bases in the middle. Using its own MiXCR run on the PCR reads, TCRdb lists one record per CDR3 protein. The data show over 6,000 distinct CDR3 sequences, 55% to 60% seen once. The TCR was taken from a female donor with lung adenocarcinoma. The CD4 and CD8 labels of this study may be unreliable. Sequenced: CD4+ T cells from the center of a lung tumor. V and J are TRBV4-1 and TRBJ2-3; a possible D gene is TRBD2 (7 bases). The CDR3 protein is CASSEGGGATNTQYF. CDR3 coding DNA: TGCGCCAGCAGTGAGGGGGGGGGGGCCACAAACACGCAGTATTTT.